The 23 T cell receptor beta chains reported below all come from one sample, sequenced in a study of T cell responses to AZD1222 COVID-19 vaccine. Generated by immunoSEQ multiplex PCR, the TCRdb table keeps only in-frame clones and is missing some. Of under 120,000 clones listed, more than 90% are singletons. Sequenced here: peripheral blood, sampled on day 0 of AZD1222 vaccination. All receptors derive from an adult in good health.

The gene calls are TRBV14 and TRBJ1-2; 7 positions agree with TRBD1. The CDR3 is made up of 14 amino acids. V lost 4 bases, J lost 6 bases, and 8 bases stayed unmatched. Germline CDR1 is SGHDN and CDR2 is FVKESK. The CDR3, as DNA: TGTGCCAGCAGCCGTCACAGGGGCCTCGATGGCTACACCTTC. This sequence encodes CASSRHRGLDGYTF.

This chain links TRBV6-4 with TRBJ1-4; TRBD1 is a possible D gene (5 bases). The CDR3 runs to 12 residues. Trimming pared 6 bases from V and 6 bases from J, leaving 8 bases between. The germline CDR1 and CDR2 sequences are MRHNA and SNTAGT. The CDR3 here is CASRGADEKLFF. The CDR3 coding sequence is TGTGCCAGCAGAGGGGCCGATGAAAAACTGTTTTTT.

The rearrangement uses TRBV5-8 and TRBJ1-5; no clear D gene. Germline CDR1 is SGHTS and CDR2 is YDEGEE. This CDR3 region has 13 residues. The ends were cut back, 3 bases at V and 2 bases at J, with 6 bases in the middle. The CDR3 spells CASSWQGNQPQHF. The DNA for the CDR3 is TGTGCCAGCAGCTGGCAGGGCAATCAGCCCCAGCATTTT.

The chain combines TRBV29-1 with TRBJ2-2, with TRBD1 matching 7 bases. CDR3 length equals 14 residues. Germline V gene data show CDR1 as SQVTM and CDR2 as ANQGSEA. The V and J ends lost 7 bases and 6 bases, in that order; junction bases with no gene match: 11. The CDR3 here is CSASEGTVAGELFF. CDR3 nucleotide sequence: TGCAGCGCCTCAGAAGGGACAGTCGCCGGGGAGCTGTTTTTT.

The J gene is TRBJ1-4, the V gene TRBV4-1, with D unclear. The CDR3 consists of 14 residues. Between the trimmed V and J ends, which lost 1 base and 8 bases, there was a span of 11 bases. Germline V gene lookup returns CDR1 MGHRA and CDR2 YSYEKL. The CDR3 nucleotides read TGCGCCAGCAGCCAAGTGGCAACCAGCGAAAAACTGTTTTTT. Residues: CASSQVATSEKLFF.

This chain links TRBV4-1 with TRBJ1-1, with D possibly being TRBD1 (5 bases). Germline V gene lookup returns CDR1 MGHRA and CDR2 YSYEKL. CDR3 size: 14 residues. The ends were cut back, 8 bases at V and 1 base at J, with 14 bases in the middle. Here the CDR3 reads CASGLPTGNTEAFF. CDR3 bases: TGCGCCAGCGGATTACCTACAGGGAACACTGAAGCTTTCTTT.

The rearrangement joins TRBV28 to TRBJ1-5; a possible D gene is TRBD1 (6 bases). V lost 4 bases, J lost 4 bases, and 14 bases lay in between. Germline loops: CDR1 MDHEN, CDR2 SYDVKM. The CDR3 has 15 residues. The CDR3 DNA reads TGTGCCAGCAGTTCAGGCGGACAGCCGAATCAGCCCCAGCATTTT. Translated: CASSSGGQPNQPQHF. The entire variable domain, with the rest obtained from reference TRBV28 and TRBJ1-5, is as follows: DVKVTQSSRYLVKRTGEKVFLECVQDMDHENMFWYRQDPGLGLRLIYFSYDVKMKEKGDIPEGYSVSREKKERFSLILESASTNQTSMYLCASSSGGQPNQPQHFGDGTRLSIL.

The chain is built from TRBV9 and TRBJ2-1; tentatively, D is TRBD2 (6 bases). V dropped 0 bases and J dropped 6 bases, with 10 bases sitting between them. Germline assignment: CDR1 SGDLS and CDR2 YYNGEE. The CDR3 is 14 residues long. CDR3 loop: CASSVAGTVNEQFF. The CDR3 DNA reads TGTGCCAGCAGCGTAGCGGGGACTGTCAATGAGCAGTTCTTC. Using reference TRBV9 and TRBJ2-1 for the parts outside the CDR3, the full variable domain is DSGVTQTPKHLITATGQRVTLRCSPRSGDLSVYWYQQSLDQGLQFLIQYYNGEERAKGNILERFSAQQFPDLHSELNLSSLELGDSALYFCASSVAGTVNEQFFGPGTRLTVL.

This chain uses TRBV27 with TRBJ2-7, with 8 bases that match TRBD1. The CDR3 is made up of 13 amino acids. Germline CDR1 is MNHEY and CDR2 is SMNVEV (reference sequence). The V and J ends lost 4 bases and 5 bases, in that order; junction bases with no gene match: 4. Written as DNA, the CDR3 is TGTGCCAGCAGTTCTCGGACAGGGAACGAGCAGTACTTC. It is translated as CASSSRTGNEQYF.

The gene calls are TRBV5-1 and TRBJ2-7, with D perhaps given as TRBD1 or TRBD2 (6 bases each). Germline CDR1 reads SGHRS; CDR2 reads YFSETQ. The V end lost 1 base, the J end lost 1 base, and 9 bases lay between the germline ends. The CDR3 spans 14 residues. The CDR3 reads CASSLTGRSYEQYF. The CDR3 nucleotides read TGCGCCAGCAGCTTGACAGGGAGGTCCTACGAGCAGTACTTC.

The chain has TRBV9 and TRBJ1-1; TRBD1 aligns across 7 bases. J lost 0 bases, V lost 0 bases, and 5 bases had no gene match. The CDR3 has 16 amino acids. The germline V gene encodes CDR1 SGDLS and CDR2 YYNGEE. CDR3 coding DNA: TGTGCCAGCAGCGTAGTGCCCGACAGGGTGAACACTGAAGCTTTCTTT. Translation gives CASSVVPDRVNTEAFF.

This clone was observed once. The junction differs from germline at one of its ends, possibly a read error. The chain employs TRBV5-1 and TRBJ2-4, with TRBD1 matching 7 bases. CDR3 length: 11 residues. Germline assignment: CDR1 SGHRS and CDR2 YFSETQ. The CDR3 DNA reads TGCGCCAGCAGCTTTAAAGGACAGGAGTGCTTC. It yields the protein CASSFKGQECF.

Comments on this clone: The same CDR3 is also encoded by other DNA sequences in this sample. This chain links TRBV7-9 with TRBJ1-1; no firm D call. Germline V gene sequence: CDR1 SEHNR, CDR2 FQNEAQ (reference sequence). V was pared by 3 bases and J by 0 bases, with 5 bases between. CDR3 length: 13 amino acids. For the CDR3, the DNA is TGTGCCAGCAGCTTTCCCGTGAACACTGAAGCTTTCTTT. Protein product: CASSFPVNTEAFF.

This rearrangement joins TRBV5-1 to TRBJ2-7; 7 bases map to TRBD2. V lost 5 bases, J lost 6 bases, and 2 bases stayed unmatched. The CDR3 contains 11 residues. The germline V gene encodes CDR1 SGHRS and CDR2 YFSETQ. CDR3 protein: CASRGGIEQYF. The CDR3 DNA sequence: TGCGCCAGCAGGGGGGGGATCGAGCAGTACTTC.

The DNA for the CDR3 is TGTGCCAGCTCGTCAGGGTTGAGCTCCTACAATGAGCAGTTCTTC. Translated, it gives CASSSGLSSYNEQFF. The chain couples TRBV18 to TRBJ2-1; possible D gene TRBD1, 5 bases. The germline CDR1 and CDR2 sequences are KGHSH and LQKENI. The CDR3 length is 15 residues. V was pared by 6 bases and J by 0 bases, with 12 bases between.

V usage is TRBV7-8 and J usage is TRBJ1-1; the D is unclear. V lost 5 bases, J lost 11 bases, and 15 bases lay in between. Germline lookup yields CDR1 SGHVS and CDR2 FQNEAQ. The CDR3 runs to 12 residues. The CDR3 DNA sequence: TGTGCCAGCAGCCCCCGGCCGGTATTCGCTTTCTTT. The encoded protein is CASSPRPVFAFF.

In DNA form, the CDR3 reads TGTGCCATCAGTGAACAGGGGCTCCCCTATTCTAGTGAGCAGTTCTTC. Its protein is CAISEQGLPYSSEQFF. The chain employs TRBV10-3 and TRBJ2-1; 7 bases fit TRBD1. Germline CDR1 reads ENHRY; CDR2 reads SYGVKD. V dropped 3 bases and J dropped 9; count of bases not matched to a gene: 14. This CDR3 spans 16 amino acids.

The rearrangement joins TRBV4-2 to TRBJ2-3; a weak D match, TRBD2 (5 bases). The CDR3 covers 15 residues. Germline V gives CDR1 LGHNA, CDR2 YNFKEQ. V lost 4 bases and J lost 2, with 13 bases in between. The CDR3 nucleotides read TGTGCCAGCAGCCCGCATGGGAGAGCCACAGATACGCAGTATTTT. Translating it yields CASSPHGRATDTQYF.

The chain joins TRBV6-2 or TRBV6-3 to TRBJ2-5; TRBD2 might be the D (5 bases). The CDR3 covers 15 residues. V lost 2 bases, J lost 3 bases, and 13 bases lay in between. Germline CDR1 and CDR2: MNHEY and SVGEGT. The CDR3 coding sequence is TGTGCCAGCAGTTACCTGTGGACTCCTGAAGAGACCCAGTACTTC. Protein product: CASSYLWTPEETQYF.

The table lists this clone with a count of one. The V and J genes are TRBV2 and TRBJ1-5, with D maybe TRBD1 (5 bases). The CDR3 extends over 14 amino acids. Germline V gene sequence: CDR1 SNHLY, CDR2 FYNNEI. Trimming removed 0 bases at V and 11 bases at J, with 14 bases between. CDR3 nucleotide sequence: TGTGCCAGCAGTGAAGCGCTGGGGGTAGGAGCCCAGCATTTT. Translated, it gives CASSEALGVGAQHF.

The chain employs TRBV3-1 (or the pseudogene TRBV3-2) and TRBJ1-2; D is ambiguous. The CDR3 has 12 amino acids. V was clipped by 4 bases and J by 7 bases, with 10 bases between them. CDR1 and CDR2 from the germline V gene are LGHDT and YNNKEL (reference sequence). CDR3 sequence reads: CASSLGWGGYTF. Written as DNA, the CDR3 is TGTGCCAGCAGCCTTGGATGGGGTGGCTACACCTTC.

The V gene is TRBV7-9, the J gene TRBJ1-6, with TRBD1 matching over 7 bases. Germline V gene sequence: CDR1 SEHNR, CDR2 FQNEAQ (reference sequence). The CDR3 spans 15 residues. Unmatched junction bases numbered 4, after V lost 3 bases and J lost 5 bases. CDR3 sequence reads: CASSFLGQHNSPLHF. In nucleotides, the CDR3 is TGTGCCAGCAGCTTTTTGGGACAGCATAATTCACCCCTCCACTTT.

J is TRBJ1-1 and V is TRBV5-1; D is possibly TRBD1 (5 bases). V was shortened by 5 bases and J by 0 bases, with 11 bases between the two germline ends. CDR1 SGHRS and CDR2 YFSETQ come from the germline V gene. The CDR3 sequence is 14 residues long. The CDR3 sequence is CASRQPGMNTEAFF. The CDR3 region has the DNA TGCGCCAGCAGACAACCAGGGATGAACACTGAAGCTTTCTTT.